The clone carrying this T cell receptor beta chain showed up just a few times. Its specificity is unknown. The CDR3 runs 13 residues. Germline V CDR1 and CDR2: SNHLY, FYNNEI. Between the trimmed V and J ends, which lost 0 bases and 3 bases, there was a span of 5 bases. This record comes from a study of vaccination and CD4 T cells after COVID-19. Whole-study context: Those taking part got two shots of either the BNT162b2 or the mRNA-1273 vaccine. Following dose two, a median approximately 65 days (range 14 to 241) passed before post-vaccine samples were taken.

Described treatment: 10-day PBMC culture with coronavirus spike peptide pools or control peptides (ViraFEST assay). Investigators isolated CD4+ T cells by negative selection after 10 days of culture. Sequence data for DNA of cultured CD4+ T cells were generated by the Oncomine TCR Beta short-read assay. TCRdb itself ran the PCR reads through MiXCR, one entry per CDR3 protein. The table lists 9,500 to 15,000 distinct CDR3 sequences, approximately 60% of them singletons. The sequence was collected from a human donor who had recovered from COVID-19. The sequences come from CD4+ T cells from blood, cultured in vitro, collected before SARS-CoV-2 vaccination. This chain links TRBV2 with TRBJ1-2; unclear D gene. The CDR3 reads CASSEARDYGYTF. The DNA of the CDR3 is TGTGCCAGCAGTGAAGCTCGGGACTATGGCTACACCTTC.